Listed here are 10 T cell receptor beta chains from one sample, sequenced in a study of T cell repertoires in cytomegalovirus infection. Using its own MiXCR run on the reads, TCRdb lists one record per CDR3 protein. The table records a few hundred thousand distinct CDR3 sequences, 34% of them present only once. Their antigens remain unidentified. The input for sequencing was cultured PBMCs, taken from culture after CMV antigen stimulation. All receptors come from a human donor in good health (CMV status not recorded). Some clones in this sample may be carry-over from other donors' samples.

V usage is TRBV11-2 and J usage is TRBJ2-7; 10 nucleotides match TRBD2. Germline lookup yields CDR1 SGHAT and CDR2 FQNNGV. V dropped 2 bases and J dropped 2; count of bases not matched to a gene: 6. The CDR3 has 16 residues. This CDR3 is CASSLRIAGGAYEQYF. The CDR3 bases are TGTGCCAGCAGCTTACGGATAGCGGGAGGAGCCTACGAGCAGTACTTC.

V usage is TRBV4-1 and J usage is TRBJ1-2; D might be TRBD1 (6 bases). Germline CDR1 and CDR2: MGHRA and YSYEKL. V was clipped by 3 bases and J by 5 bases, with 16 bases between them. The CDR3 length is 15 residues. CDR3 coding DNA: TGCGCCAGCAGCCAGAACAGGGAAATTTCATATGGCTACACCTTC. It is translated as CASSQNREISYGYTF.

The chain has TRBV12-5 and TRBJ2-1; 12 positions agree with TRBD2. The CDR3 is made up of 16 amino acids. CDR1 is LGHNT and CDR2 is FRNRAP in the germline V gene. The J segment lost 7 bases and the V segment lost 2 bases, leaving 6 bases of the junction unmatched. The CDR3 protein is CASGLFLAGGLNEQFF. The DNA of the CDR3 is TGTGCTAGTGGTTTGTTTCTAGCGGGAGGGTTGAATGAGCAGTTCTTC. The variable domain in full, completed from reference TRBV12-5 and TRBJ2-1, reads DARVTQTPRHKVTEMGQEVTMRCQPILGHNTVFWYRQTMMQGLELLAYFRNRAPLDDSGMPKDRFSAEMPDATLATLKIQPSEPRDSAVYFCASGLFLAGGLNEQFFGPGTRLTVL.

This clonotype was detected once. This chain uses TRBV19 with TRBJ1-2; a weak D match, TRBD1 (5 bases). This CDR3 is built from 14 residues. Trimming shortened V by 7 bases and J by 7 bases, and 19 bases separated the two germline ends. Germline CDR1 reads LNHDA; CDR2 reads SQIVND (reference sequence). For the CDR3, the DNA is TGTGCCAGTACCCTACCGGGACGTTTTCGTGGCTACACCTTC. Its translation: CASTLPGRFRGYTF.

This clonotype has only one observation. The chain couples TRBV7-2 to TRBJ2-7; no definite D call. V was trimmed by 3 bases and J by 6 bases, leaving 12 bases between them. CDR1 is SGHTA, CDR2 FQGNSA, per germline. The CDR3 is made up of 13 amino acids. CDR3 bases: TGTGCCAGCAGCTTGGTAGGGCCGGGCGAGCAGTACGTC. This translates into CASSLVGPGEQYV.

The rearrangement links TRBV7-6 to TRBJ1-2; D might be TRBD1 (6 bases). Trimming took 7 bases from V and 4 from J, leaving 25 bases between them. Per the germline V gene, CDR1 is SGHVS and CDR2 is FNYEAQ. There are 17 residues in the CDR3. The CDR3 nucleotides read TGTGCCAGCACCAAAAACCCGGGGGGACACCTAGGCTATGGCTACACCTTC. It is translated as CASTKNPGGHLGYGYTF. Combining the CDR3 with reference TRBV7-6 and TRBJ1-2 gives the whole variable domain GAGVSQSPRYKVTKRGQDVALRCDPISGHVSLYWYRQALGQGPEFLTYFNYEAQQDKSGLPNDRFSAERPEGSISTLTIQRTEQRDSAMYRCASTKNPGGHLGYGYTFGSGTRLTVV.

This clonotype showed up just once. The chain joins TRBV7-9 to TRBJ2-7, with 9 bases lining up with TRBD1. Looked up from germline, CDR1 is SEHNR and CDR2 is FQNEAQ (reference sequence). With 5 bases clipped from V and 1 base from J, the junction kept 6 bases outside the gene matches. The CDR3 sequence is 15 residues long. The CDR3 sequence: CASSGDRANSYEQYF. The CDR3, as DNA: TGTGCCAGCAGCGGGGACAGGGCAAATTCCTACGAGCAGTACTTC. Complete variable domain (other parts from reference TRBV7-9 and TRBJ2-7): DTGVSQNPRHKITKRGQNVTFRCDPISEHNRLYWYRQTLGQGPEFLTYFQNEAQLEKSRLLSDRFSAERPKGSFSTLEIQRTEQGDSAMYLCASSGDRANSYEQYFGPGTRLTVT.

V is TRBV6-2 or TRBV6-3 and J is TRBJ1-5; possible D gene TRBD1, 6 bases. CDR1 is MNHEY, CDR2 SVGEGT, per germline. There are 14 residues in the CDR3. V lost 0 bases, J lost 5 bases, and 8 bases lay in between. The CDR3 protein is CASSYSYRDQPQHF. The CDR3 DNA reads TGTGCCAGCAGTTACTCCTACAGGGATCAGCCCCAGCATTTT.

This clonotype has a handful of counts. The chain recombines TRBV4-3 with TRBJ2-1, with 7 positions matching TRBD2. The CDR3 spans 17 residues. V lost 1 base, J lost 5 bases, and 11 bases stayed unmatched. Germline CDR1 and CDR2: LGHNA and YSLEER. The CDR3, as DNA: TGCGCCAGCAGCCAAGGTGTCATTGCGGGAGCGGACAATGAGCAGTTCTTC. It is translated as CASSQGVIAGADNEQFF.

The chain recombines TRBV5-1 with TRBJ2-3; D gene uncertain. CDR1 SGHRS and CDR2 YFSETQ come from the germline V gene. V dropped 4 bases and J dropped 4 bases, with 16 bases sitting between them. The CDR3 runs 15 residues. Written as DNA, the CDR3 is TGCGCCAGCAGCGTTCTGGACCAGGCGGCAGATACGCAGTATTTT. It specifies CASSVLDQAADTQYF.